This entry features one T cell receptor beta chain sequence. The junction differs from germline at one of its ends, possibly a read error. This sample was taken from a study of glioma-infiltrating T cells. TCR alpha and beta CDR3 regions were amplified from RNA using iRepertoire nested multiplex PCR. Each CDR3 protein is one row after TCRdb ran MiXCR on the multiplex PCR reads. The table lists roughly 2,700 distinct CDR3 sequences, 33% of them singletons, with 6.5% to 8% in the top ten. Sequences were obtained from glioma tissue, nonneoplastic brain tissue, or PBMCs (not recorded which). The receptor's source is a human donor with low-grade glioma or glioblastoma, undergoing nonglioma brain surgery, or in good health (not recorded which).

CDR3 DNA: TGCCGTGCTAGAAGGGACACCATTACCCCTGAAGCTTTCTTT. It yields the protein CRARRDTITPEAFF. This rearrangement joins TRBV20-1 to TRBJ1-1; D might be TRBD1 (6 bases). CDR3 length equals 14 residues. Germline V CDR1 and CDR2: DFQATT, SNEGSKA (reference sequence).